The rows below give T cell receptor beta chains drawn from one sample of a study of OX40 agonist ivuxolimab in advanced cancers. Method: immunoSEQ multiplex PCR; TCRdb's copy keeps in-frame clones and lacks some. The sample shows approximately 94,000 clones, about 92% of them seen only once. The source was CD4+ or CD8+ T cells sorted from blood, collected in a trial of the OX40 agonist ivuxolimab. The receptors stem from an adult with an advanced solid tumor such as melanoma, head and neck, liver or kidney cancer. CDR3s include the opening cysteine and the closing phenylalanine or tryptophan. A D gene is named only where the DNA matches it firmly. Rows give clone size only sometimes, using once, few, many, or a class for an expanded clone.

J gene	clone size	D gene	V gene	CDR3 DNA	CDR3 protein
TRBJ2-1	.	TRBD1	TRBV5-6	TGTGCCAGCAGCTCGCTACCTGACAGGGGCTATAACAATGAGCAGTTCTTC	CASSSLPDRGYNNEQFF
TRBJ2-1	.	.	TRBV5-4	TGTGCCAGCAGCTTAAGTTACAATGAGCAGTTCTTC	CASSLSYNEQFF
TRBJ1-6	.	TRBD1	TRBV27	TGTGCCAGCAGTGAGGGGACAGGCAATTCACCCCTCCACTTT	CASSEGTGNSPLHF
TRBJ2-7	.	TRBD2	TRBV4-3	TGCGCCAGCAGCCGGAACCGGGACTATGCCTTTGAGCAGTACTTC	CASSRNRDYAFEQYF
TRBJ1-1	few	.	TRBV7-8	TGTGCCAGCAGCATACCTAGACTCCCGACAGTCATGAACACTGAAGCTTTCTTT	CASSIPRLPTVMNTEAFF
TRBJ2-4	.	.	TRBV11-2	TGTGCCAGCAGCTTAGAGGTGGGAAACATTCAGTACTTC	CASSLEVGNIQYF
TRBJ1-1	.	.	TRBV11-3	TGTGCCAGCAGCTTTAGAAAGGGTGAAGCTTTCTTT	CASSFRKGEAFF
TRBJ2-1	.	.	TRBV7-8	TGTGCCAGCAGCTTAGCAGCCCTCTACAATGAGCAGTTCTTC	CASSLAALYNEQFF
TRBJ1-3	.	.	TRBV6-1	TGTGCCAGCAGTGAAGAAGCAGGTGGAAACACCATATATTTT	CASSEEAGGNTIYF
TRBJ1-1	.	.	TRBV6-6	TGTGCCAGCATCGACCCCTCAGGGTTTACATATACTGAAGTTTTCTTT	CASIDPSGFTYTEVFF
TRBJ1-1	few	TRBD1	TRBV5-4	TGTGCCAGCAGCTACAAGGACAGGGTTACTGAAGCTTTCTTT	CASSYKDRVTEAFF
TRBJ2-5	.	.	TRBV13	TGTGCCAGCAGCTTAGCACGGTTTCAAGAGACCCAGTACTTC	CASSLARFQETQYF
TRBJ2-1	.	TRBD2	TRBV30	TGTGCCAGCTCCGGGACTAGCGGGGGGGGAGAGCAGTTCTTC	CASSGTSGGGEQFF
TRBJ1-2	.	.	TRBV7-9	TGTGCCAGCAGCCATGAGACGACAGGCTATGGCTACACCTTC	CASSHETTGYGYTF
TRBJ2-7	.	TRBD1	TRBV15	TGTGCCACCAGCCTTGGACAGGGGGGCGGTTACGAGCAGTACTTC	CATSLGQGGGYEQYF
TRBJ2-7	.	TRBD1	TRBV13	TGTGCCAGCAGCCAAATCCAGGGGGAATCCTACGAGCAGTACTTC	CASSQIQGESYEQYF
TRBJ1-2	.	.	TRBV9	TGTGCCAGCAGCGTAGGAGTGGTCGATATCCCTAACTATGGCTACACCTTC	CASSVGVVDIPNYGYTF
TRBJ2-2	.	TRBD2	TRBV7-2	TGTGCCAGCAGCCCGACTAGCGGGAGGGCCGGGGAGCTGTTTTTT	CASSPTSGRAGELFF
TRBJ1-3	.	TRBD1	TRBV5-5	TGTGCCAGCAGCGTCGAGGGGGCATCTGGAAACACCATATATTTT	CASSVEGASGNTIYF
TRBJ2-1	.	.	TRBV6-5	TGTGCCAGCAGTTACTCGTTAAATGAGCAGTTCTTC	CASSYSLNEQFF
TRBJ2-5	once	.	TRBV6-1	TGTGCCAGCATCGAGGGGCGGCTAAGACAAGAGACCCAGTACTTC	CASIEGRLRQETQYF
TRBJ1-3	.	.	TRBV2	TGTGCCAGCAGTGATTCCCGCTCTGCCCCTGGAAACACCATATATTTT	CASSDSRSAPGNTIYF
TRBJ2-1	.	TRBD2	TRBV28	TGTGCCAGCAGTTCAACACCTAGACTAGCGGGATGGCACAATGAGCAGTTCTTC	CASSSTPRLAGWHNEQFF
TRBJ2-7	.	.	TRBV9	TGTGCCAGCAGCGTAGGGAGTTCCTACGAGCAGTACTTC	CASSVGSSYEQYF
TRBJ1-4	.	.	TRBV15	TGTGCCACCAGCAGGGCTGGACGGTTTAATGAAAAACTGTTTTTT	CATSRAGRFNEKLFF
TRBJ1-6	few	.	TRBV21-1	TGTGCCAGCAGCAAGCCCCGGACAGGGCGTCCCAAGGGCCCGGGCGTACCCCTCCACTTT	CASSKPRTGRPKGPGVPLHF
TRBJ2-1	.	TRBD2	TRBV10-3	TGTGCCATCAGTGATACTAGCGATGAGCAGTTCTTC	CAISDTSDEQFF
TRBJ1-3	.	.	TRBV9	TGTGCCAGCAGCGTAGGACCTCCAAGCTCTGGAAACACCATATATTTT	CASSVGPPSSGNTIYF
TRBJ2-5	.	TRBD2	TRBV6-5	TGTGCCAGCAGTCTTAGCGGGAGTGGTATAGAGACCCAGTACTTC	CASSLSGSGIETQYF
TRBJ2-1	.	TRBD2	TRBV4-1	TGCGCCAGCAGTCCGACTAGCGGGGGCTTGGATGAGCAGTTCTTC	CASSPTSGGLDEQFF
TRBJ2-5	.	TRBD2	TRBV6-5	TGTGCCAGCAGTTCGGACGGCGGACTAGCGCAAGAGACCCAGTACTTC	CASSSDGGLAQETQYF
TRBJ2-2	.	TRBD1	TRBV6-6	TGTGCCAGCTCCCCCCTCGAGGGGGCGGCCGGGGAGCTGTTTTTT	CASSPLEGAAGELFF
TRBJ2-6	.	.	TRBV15	TGTGCCACCAGCAGAGAAAATCCCTCTTCTGGGGCCAACGTCCTGACTTTC	CATSRENPSSGANVLTF
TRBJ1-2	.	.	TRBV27	TGTGCCAGCAGTTTAGACCCCGGTTTCTATGGCTACACCTTC	CASSLDPGFYGYTF
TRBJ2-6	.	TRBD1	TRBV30	TGTGCCTGGAGTGTATTAACAGGGGGCCTCACCTCTGGGGCCAACGTCCTGACTTTC	CAWSVLTGGLTSGANVLTF
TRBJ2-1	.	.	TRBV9	TGTGCCAGCAGCCCCTCGGGACTTAACTACAATGAGCAGTTCTTC	CASSPSGLNYNEQFF
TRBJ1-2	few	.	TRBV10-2	TGCGCCAGCAGTGACTTCGGGGGGGACTATGGCTACACCTTC	CASSDFGGDYGYTF
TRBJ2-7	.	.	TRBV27	TGTGCCAGCAGTCCAGGGGGGGAGCAGTACTTC	CASSPGGEQYF
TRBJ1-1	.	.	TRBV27	TGTGCCAGCAGTCCCATGGAGGACACCTCGAACACTGAAGCTTTCTTT	CASSPMEDTSNTEAFF
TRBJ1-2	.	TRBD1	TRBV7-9	TGTGCCAGCAGCCCGAGACAGGGTACAACATATGGCTACACCTTC	CASSPRQGTTYGYTF
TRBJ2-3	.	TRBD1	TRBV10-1	TGCGCCAGCAGTGACCCGACAGGGGAAACAGATACGCAGTATTTT	CASSDPTGETDTQYF
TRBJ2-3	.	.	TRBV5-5	TGTGCCAGCAGCTTGTTTTGGGGGTCTAGCACAGATACGCAGTATTTT	CASSLFWGSSTDTQYF
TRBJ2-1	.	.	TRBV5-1	TGCGCCAGCAGGCCATTGGGTAGCGATGAGCAGTTCTTC	CASRPLGSDEQFF
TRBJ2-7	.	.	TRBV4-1	TGCGCCAGCAGCCAAGATGGGCCCGAGCAGTACTTC	CASSQDGPEQYF
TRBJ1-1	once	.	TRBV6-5	TGTGCCAGCAGATCCCCGTCGCTGAACACTGAAGCTTTCTTT	CASRSPSLNTEAFF
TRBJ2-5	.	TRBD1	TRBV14	TGTGCCAGCAGCCCCTTGGACAGGGGGGCGCAAGAGACCCAGTACTTC	CASSPLDRGAQETQYF
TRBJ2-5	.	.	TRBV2	TGTGCCAGCAGTGACTTGGGGGCCCTAGCAGAGACCCAGTACTTC	CASSDLGALAETQYF
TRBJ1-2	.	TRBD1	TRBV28	TGTGCCAGCAGTGACCTGTCGACAGGGAAGAATGGCTACACCTTC	CASSDLSTGKNGYTF